The clone carrying this TCR beta chain occurred a few times. This CDR3 is 12 amino acids long. The V end lost 0 bases, the J end lost 4 bases, and 6 bases lay between the germline ends. Germline CDR1 and CDR2: DFQATT and SNEGSKA (reference sequence). The entry originates in a study of patients and donors after allogeneic stem cell transplantation. Each CDR3 protein gets one entry after TCRdb re-called the RT-PCR reads with MiXCR. The repertoire has approximately 98,000 distinct CDR3 sequences, less than 45% of them found once; the top ten carry around 26%. The chain combines TRBV20-1 with TRBJ1-2; D gene uncertain. This sequence was found in a human donor who was either an allogeneic HSCT recipient or a stem cell or donor lymphocyte infusion donor (not recorded which). It is not recorded whose cells these are; they may come from a transplant donor. Sequenced input: blood, either unsorted or a sorted T cell fraction (not recorded which). The CDR3 nucleotides read TGCAGTGCTAGAGAGAGTAGCTATGGCTACACCTTC. Its translation: CSARESSYGYTF.